This T cell receptor (beta chain) comes out of a study of T cell changes during pregnancy in multiple sclerosis. Using immunoSEQ multiplex PCR, the repertoire was profiled, and TCRdb retains in-frame clones only, with some absent. The sample yields 70,000 to 95,000 clones, 90% to 95% seen once. The CDR3 loop spans 12 amino acids. Germline V CDR1 and CDR2: SQVTM, ANQGSEA. V was cut by 2 bases and J by 6 bases, with 9 bases left in between. This sequence joins TRBV29-1 and TRBJ2-3, with D possibly matching TRBD1 (5 bases). Sequenced here: peripheral blood, sampled in the first trimester of pregnancy. The TCR was taken from a female donor with multiple sclerosis, enrolled in a pregnancy study. Here the CDR3 reads CSVEQDNDTQYF. In DNA form, the CDR3 reads TGCAGCGTTGAACAGGACAACGATACGCAGTATTTT.